A selection of T cell receptor beta chains follows, all from one sample in a study of T cells after somatic rescue of genetic block. Profiled with immunoSEQ multiplex PCR; TCRdb holds only in-frame clones, not every one. The repertoire holds tens of thousands of clones, with under 95% as singletons. The sequenced sample was peripheral blood mononuclear cells (PBMCs). The receptor set was obtained from a man in his forties. Each CDR3 is given with its conserved first and last residue. The D gene is left open where the match is weak. Expanded clones are given a class, and other clones once, few, many or no size at all.

>TRBJ1-4|TRBD1|NA|TRBV5-8
TGTGCCAGCAGCTCCGAAGTGGGACAGCGACCTCCTGATGGGTTT
CASSSEVGQRPPDGF
>TRBJ2-3|NA|NA|TRBV7-2
TGTGCCAGCAGCTTGGCTAGCACAGATACGCAGTATTTT
CASSLASTDTQYF
>TRBJ2-7|TRBD2|NA|TRBV5-4
TGTGCCAGCAGCGGCGGGGGGAGCTCCTACGAGCAGTACTTC
CASSGGGSSYEQYF
>TRBJ1-1|NA|NA|TRBV27
TGTGCCAGCAGTTTGGCCCGGGGGAACACTGAAGCTTTCTTT
CASSLARGNTEAFF
>TRBJ1-4|TRBD1|NA|TRBV27
TGTGCCAGCAGTTTATACAGGGGAGGTAATGAAAAACTGTTTTTT
CASSLYRGGNEKLFF
>TRBJ1-3|NA|NA|TRBV11-2
TGTGCCAGCAGCTCCCGCCCCACCCGCGGAAACACCATATATTTT
CASSSRPTRGNTIYF
>TRBJ2-1|NA|NA|TRBV6-5
TGTGCCAGCAGCCGGAACGATGAGCAGTTCTTC
CASSRNDEQFF
>TRBJ1-4|NA|NA|TRBV28
TGTGCCAGCAGTTCCCCACAAGGGAATGAAAAACTGTTTTTT
CASSSPQGNEKLFF
>TRBJ2-2|TRBD1|NA|TRBV12-5
TGTGCTAGTGGTTTGCCCAGGACAGGGCCCAACACCGGGGAGCTGTTTTTT
CASGLPRTGPNTGELFF
>TRBJ1-1|TRBD1|once|TRBV7-2
TGTGCCAGCAGCCTTGGACAGGCCACTGAAGCTTTCTTT
CASSLGQATEAFF
>TRBJ2-3|TRBD2|NA|TRBV7-2
TGTGCCAGCAGCTGGACTAGCGGATTCACAGATACGCAGTATTTT
CASSWTSGFTDTQYF
>TRBJ2-1|NA|NA|TRBV7-2
TGTGCCAGCAGCAGACCAGAGGATGAGCAGTTCTTC
CASSRPEDEQFF
>TRBJ1-5|NA|NA|TRBV30
TGTGCCTGGAGTTCTCTCCTCCTAGGCAATCAGCCCCAGCATTTT
CAWSSLLLGNQPQHF
>TRBJ2-1|NA|NA|TRBV9
TGTGCCAGCAGCCCCCCCCAGGGGGGCTACAATGAGCAGTTCTTC
CASSPPQGGYNEQFF
>TRBJ1-3|TRBD1|NA|TRBV28
TGTGCCAGCAGGAGGACAGGCATACACTCTGGAAACACCATATATTTT
CASRRTGIHSGNTIYF
>TRBJ2-5|NA|NA|TRBV2
TGTGCCAGCAGTTGGGGGCAAGAGACCCAGTACTTC
CASSWGQETQYF
>TRBJ2-7|NA|NA|TRBV7-2
TGTGCCAGCAGCTGGAACCAGGGGGGGGAGCAGTACTTC
CASSWNQGGEQYF
>TRBJ2-7|NA|once|TRBV19
TGTGCCAGTAGTATAGGACACTCCTACGAGCAGTACTTC
CASSIGHSYEQYF
>TRBJ2-3|NA|NA|TRBV4-3
TGCGCCAGCAGCCAAGATCTGGGAGATACGCAGTATTTT
CASSQDLGDTQYF
>TRBJ2-7|TRBD2|NA|TRBV11-2
TGTGCCAGCAGCTTAGATGGGCGGGGGATGGGGCAGTACTTC
CASSLDGRGMGQYF
>TRBJ2-2|NA|NA|TRBV14
TGTGCCAGCAGCTTAAGGGGCACCGGGGAGCTGTTTTTT
CASSLRGTGELFF
>TRBJ2-3|NA|NA|TRBV23-1
TGCGCCAGCAGTCAAAAGGGATGGGGGACAACAGATACGCAGTATTTT
CASSQKGWGTTDTQYF
>TRBJ1-6|TRBD1|NA|TRBV10-3
TGTGCCACCTCGGGACAGATTAATTCACCCCTCCACTTT
CATSGQINSPLHF
>TRBJ2-7|NA|NA|TRBV30
TGTGCCTGGAGACCCCCCGTCGGGACCTCCTACGAGCAGTACTTC
CAWRPPVGTSYEQYF
>TRBJ1-3|NA|NA|TRBV25-1
TGTGCCAGCAGTCTTGCGGGGGGGAACCCTGGAAACACCATATATTTT
CASSLAGGNPGNTIYF
>TRBJ1-1|NA|NA|TRBV5-1
TGCGCCAGCAGCTTGTTGTCAGGGATCACTGAAGCTTTCTTT
CASSLLSGITEAFF
>TRBJ2-7|TRBD1|NA|TRBV11-2
TGTGCCAGCAGCTTAGAAGCAGGGGGAAACGAGCAGTACTTC
CASSLEAGGNEQYF
>TRBJ2-3|TRBD2|NA|TRBV4-3
TGCGCCAGCAGCCAGTGGCTAGCGGGAGGGGATACGCAGTATTTT
CASSQWLAGGDTQYF
>TRBJ2-1|TRBD2|NA|TRBV4-2
TGTGCCAGCAGCCAACCGGGGAGCGGGGGGGCTGATGAGCAGTTCTTC
CASSQPGSGGADEQFF
>TRBJ2-7|NA|NA|TRBV28
TGTGCCAGCAGTTTAGTGGGCGGGCCCTACGAGCAGTACTTC
CASSLVGGPYEQYF
>TRBJ2-6|NA|NA|TRBV27
TGTGCCAGCAGTTTGACCGGACGGGATATTAGCTCTGGGGCCAACGTCCTGACTTTC
CASSLTGRDISSGANVLTF
>TRBJ1-4|NA|NA|TRBV6-5
TGTGCCAGCAGTTACTTTGTCGGGGGTTCGGTCGAAAAACTGTTTTTT
CASSYFVGGSVEKLFF
>TRBJ2-7|TRBD1|NA|TRBV6-5
TGTGCCAGCAGTTACTTAGGACAGGGCTACGAGCAGTACTTC
CASSYLGQGYEQYF
>TRBJ2-1|NA|NA|TRBV19
TGTGCCAGTAGTAGAGTTTGGGAGGTCACCTACAATGAGCAGTTCTTC
CASSRVWEVTYNEQFF
>TRBJ1-5|TRBD1|NA|TRBV6-1
TGTGCCAGCACCAGGACAGGGGCGGACAATCAGCCCCAGCATTTT
CASTRTGADNQPQHF
>TRBJ2-7|NA|NA|TRBV27
TGTGCCAGCAGTTTGACATATTTCCGGGAGCAGTACTTC
CASSLTYFREQYF
>TRBJ2-7|NA|NA|TRBV28
TGTGCCAGCAGTTTCGACATTAACCATTCTTACGAGCAGTACTTC
CASSFDINHSYEQYF
>TRBJ2-7|TRBD1|NA|TRBV18
TGTGCCAGCTCACCACGGGACAGGGGCTCCTACGAGCAGTACTTC
CASSPRDRGSYEQYF
>TRBJ1-4|TRBD1|NA|TRBV5-5
TGTGCCAGCAGCTTGGGACCGGGACAGGGTAATGAAAAACTGTTTTTT
CASSLGPGQGNEKLFF
>TRBJ2-1|TRBD2|NA|TRBV15
TGTGCCACCAGCAGTGAGACTAGCGGGAGGGTAGTGTCCTACAATGAGCAGTTCTTC
CATSSETSGRVVSYNEQFF
>TRBJ1-2|TRBD1|NA|TRBV28
TGTGCCACCCAGGGGGAGAACTATGGCTACACCTTC
CATQGENYGYTF
>TRBJ2-5|NA|NA|TRBV7-8
TGTGCCAGCAGCTTAGCCGGGGGCGGAATCGGAGAGACCCAGTACTTC
CASSLAGGGIGETQYF
>TRBJ2-7|NA|once|TRBV6-6
TGTGCCAGCAGTTACCTGGCGCAGCCCTCCTACGAGCAGTACTTC
CASSYLAQPSYEQYF